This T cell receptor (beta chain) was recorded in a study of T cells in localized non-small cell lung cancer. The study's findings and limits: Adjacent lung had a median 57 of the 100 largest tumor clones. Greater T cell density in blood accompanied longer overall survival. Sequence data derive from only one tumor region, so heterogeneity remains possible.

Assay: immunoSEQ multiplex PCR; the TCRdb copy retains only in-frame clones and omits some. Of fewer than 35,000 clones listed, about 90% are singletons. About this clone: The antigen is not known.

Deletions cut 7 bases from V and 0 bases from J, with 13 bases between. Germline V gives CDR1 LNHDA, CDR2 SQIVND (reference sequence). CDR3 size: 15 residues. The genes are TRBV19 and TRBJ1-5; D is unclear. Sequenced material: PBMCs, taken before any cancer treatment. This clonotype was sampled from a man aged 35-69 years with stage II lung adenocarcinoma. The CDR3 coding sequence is TGTGCCAGTAAGCGAGGGATCTATAGCAATCAGCCCCAGCATTTT. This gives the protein CASKRGIYSNQPQHF.